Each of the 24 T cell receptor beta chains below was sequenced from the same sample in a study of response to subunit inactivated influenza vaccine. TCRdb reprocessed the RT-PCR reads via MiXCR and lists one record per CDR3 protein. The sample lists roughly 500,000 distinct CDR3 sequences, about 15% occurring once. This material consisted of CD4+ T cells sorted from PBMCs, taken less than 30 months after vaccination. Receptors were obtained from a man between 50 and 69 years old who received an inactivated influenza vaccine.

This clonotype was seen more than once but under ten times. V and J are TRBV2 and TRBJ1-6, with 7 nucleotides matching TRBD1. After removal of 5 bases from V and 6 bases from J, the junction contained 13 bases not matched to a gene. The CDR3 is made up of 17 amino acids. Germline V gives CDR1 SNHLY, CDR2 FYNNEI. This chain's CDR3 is CASSQIGGQRGNSPLHF. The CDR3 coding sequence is TGTGCCAGCAGTCAAATAGGGGGCCAGAGAGGTAATTCACCCCTCCACTTT.

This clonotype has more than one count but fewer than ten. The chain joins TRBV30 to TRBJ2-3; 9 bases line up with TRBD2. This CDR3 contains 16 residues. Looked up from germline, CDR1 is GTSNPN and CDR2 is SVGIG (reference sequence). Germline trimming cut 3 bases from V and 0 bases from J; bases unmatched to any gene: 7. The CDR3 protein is CAWRRRGGPSTDTQYF. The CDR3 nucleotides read TGTGCCTGGAGGCGGCGGGGGGGCCCAAGCACAGATACGCAGTATTTT.

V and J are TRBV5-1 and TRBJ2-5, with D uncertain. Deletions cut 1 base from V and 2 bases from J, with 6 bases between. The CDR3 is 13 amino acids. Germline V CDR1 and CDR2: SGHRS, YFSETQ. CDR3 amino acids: CASSLRLQETQYF. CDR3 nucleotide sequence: TGCGCCAGCAGCTTGCGGTTACAAGAGACCCAGTACTTC.

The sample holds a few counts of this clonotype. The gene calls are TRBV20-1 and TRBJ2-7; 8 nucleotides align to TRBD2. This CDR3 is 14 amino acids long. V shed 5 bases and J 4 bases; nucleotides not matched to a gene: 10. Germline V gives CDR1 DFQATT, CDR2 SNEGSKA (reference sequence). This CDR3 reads CSAPLAGRRYEQYF. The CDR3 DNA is TGCAGTGCTCCCCTAGCGGGCCGACGTTACGAGCAGTACTTC.

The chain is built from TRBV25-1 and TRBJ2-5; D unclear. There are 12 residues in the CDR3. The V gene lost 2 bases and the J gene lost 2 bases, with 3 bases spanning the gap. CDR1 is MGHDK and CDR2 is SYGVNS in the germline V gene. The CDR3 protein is CASSEPQETQYF. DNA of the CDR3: TGTGCCAGCAGTGAACCACAAGAGACCCAGTACTTC.

CDR3 protein: CASSQVPGGDGYTF. In DNA, the CDR3 is TGTGCCAGCAGCCAAGTACCCGGGGGCGATGGCTACACCTTC. V gene TRBV14 combines with J gene TRBJ1-2; D is perhaps TRBD1 (6 bases). CDR3 length equals 14 residues. V lost 1 base and J 6 bases, leaving 12 bases between the germline ends. The V gene's germline CDR1 is SGHDN and CDR2 FVKESK.

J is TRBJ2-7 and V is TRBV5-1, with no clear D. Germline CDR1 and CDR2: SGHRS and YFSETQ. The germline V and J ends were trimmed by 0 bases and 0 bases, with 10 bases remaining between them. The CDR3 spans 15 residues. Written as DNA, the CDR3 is TGCGCCAGCAGCTTGGCAGTTACGGGCTCCTACGAGCAGTACTTC. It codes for CASSLAVTGSYEQYF.

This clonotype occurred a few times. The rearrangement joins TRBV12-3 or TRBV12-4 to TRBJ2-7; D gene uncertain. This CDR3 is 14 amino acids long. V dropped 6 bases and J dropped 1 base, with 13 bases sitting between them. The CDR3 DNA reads TGTGCCAGCAGCTTGATAGGAGTGTCCTACGAGCAGTACTTC. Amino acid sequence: CASSLIGVSYEQYF.

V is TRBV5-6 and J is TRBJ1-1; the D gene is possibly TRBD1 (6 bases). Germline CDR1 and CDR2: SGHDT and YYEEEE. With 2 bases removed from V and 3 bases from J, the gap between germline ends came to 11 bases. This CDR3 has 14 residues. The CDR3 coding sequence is TGTGCCAGCAGCTTATCAGGGACATACACTGAAGCTTTCTTT. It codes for CASSLSGTYTEAFF.

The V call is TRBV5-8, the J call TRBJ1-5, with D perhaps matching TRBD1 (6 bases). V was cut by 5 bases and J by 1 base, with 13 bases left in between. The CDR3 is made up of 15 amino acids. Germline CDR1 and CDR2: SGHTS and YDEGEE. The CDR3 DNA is TGTGCCAGCAGTAGCGAGGGGGGAAGCAATCAGCCCCAGCATTTT. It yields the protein CASSSEGGSNQPQHF.

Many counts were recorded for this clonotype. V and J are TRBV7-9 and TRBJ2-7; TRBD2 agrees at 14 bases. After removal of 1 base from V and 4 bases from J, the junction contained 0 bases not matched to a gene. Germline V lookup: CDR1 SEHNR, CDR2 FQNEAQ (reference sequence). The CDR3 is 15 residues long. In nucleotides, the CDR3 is TGTGCCAGCAGCTTAGGGACTAGCGGGAGGTACGAGCAGTACTTC. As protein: CASSLGTSGRYEQYF.

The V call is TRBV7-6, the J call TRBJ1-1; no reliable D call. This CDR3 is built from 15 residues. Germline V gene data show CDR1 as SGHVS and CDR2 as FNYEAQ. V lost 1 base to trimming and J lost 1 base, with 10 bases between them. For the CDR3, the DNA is TGTGCCAGCAGCTTAGGGACTCACCGGAACACTGAAGCTTTCTTT. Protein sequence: CASSLGTHRNTEAFF.

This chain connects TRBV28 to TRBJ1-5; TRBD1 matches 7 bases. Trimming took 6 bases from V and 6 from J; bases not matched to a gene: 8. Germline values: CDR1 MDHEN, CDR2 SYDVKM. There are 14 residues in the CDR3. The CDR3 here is CASRPGGTGQPQHF. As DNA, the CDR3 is TGTGCCAGCAGACCAGGGGGAACGGGTCAGCCCCAGCATTTT.

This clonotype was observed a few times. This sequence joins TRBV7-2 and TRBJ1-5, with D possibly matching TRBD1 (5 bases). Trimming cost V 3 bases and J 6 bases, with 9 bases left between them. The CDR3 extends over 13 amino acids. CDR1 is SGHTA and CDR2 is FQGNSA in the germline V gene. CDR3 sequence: CASSLWDRQPQHF. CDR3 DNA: TGTGCCAGCAGCTTGTGGGACCGTCAGCCCCAGCATTTT.

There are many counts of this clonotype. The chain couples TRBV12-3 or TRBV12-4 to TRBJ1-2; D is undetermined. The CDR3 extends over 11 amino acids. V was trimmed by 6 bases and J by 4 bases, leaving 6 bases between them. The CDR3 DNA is TGTGCCAGCAGGAGAGGCTATGGCTACACCTTC. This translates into CASRRGYGYTF.

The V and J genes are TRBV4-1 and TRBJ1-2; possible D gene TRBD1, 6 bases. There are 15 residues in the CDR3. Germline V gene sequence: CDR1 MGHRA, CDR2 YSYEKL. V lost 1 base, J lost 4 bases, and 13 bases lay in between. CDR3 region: CASSQVGGRAYGYTF. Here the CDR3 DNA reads TGCGCCAGCAGCCAAGTCGGGGGCCGTGCCTATGGCTACACCTTC.

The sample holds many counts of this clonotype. CDR3 region: CAISGSDNQPQHF. The CDR3 region has the DNA TGTGCCATCAGTGGATCAGACAATCAGCCCCAGCATTTT. The J gene is TRBJ1-5, the V gene TRBV10-3; D is uncertain. V lost 4 bases and J 3 bases, leaving 7 bases between the germline ends. The CDR3 is made up of 13 amino acids. Germline loops: CDR1 ENHRY, CDR2 SYGVKD.

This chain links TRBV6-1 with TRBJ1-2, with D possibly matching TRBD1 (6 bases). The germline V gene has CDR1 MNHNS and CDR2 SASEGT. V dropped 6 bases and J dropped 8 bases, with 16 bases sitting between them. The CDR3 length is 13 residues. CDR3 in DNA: TGTGCCAGCAGCACAGGGACGCATGGGGGCTACACCTTC. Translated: CASSTGTHGGYTF.

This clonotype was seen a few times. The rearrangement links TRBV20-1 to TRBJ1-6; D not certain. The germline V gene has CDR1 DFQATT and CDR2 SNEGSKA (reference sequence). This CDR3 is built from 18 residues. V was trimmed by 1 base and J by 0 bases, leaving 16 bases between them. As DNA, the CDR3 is TGCAGTGCTAGAGTGAGGTCCGCCGGGAGCTCCTATAATTCACCCCTCCACTTT. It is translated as CSARVRSAGSSYNSPLHF.

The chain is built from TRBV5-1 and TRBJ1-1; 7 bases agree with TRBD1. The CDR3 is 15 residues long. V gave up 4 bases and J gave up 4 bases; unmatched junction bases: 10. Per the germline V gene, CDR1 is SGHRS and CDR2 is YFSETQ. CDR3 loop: CASSVRTGAPTEAFF. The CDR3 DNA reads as TGCGCCAGCAGCGTACGAACAGGGGCGCCCACTGAAGCTTTCTTT. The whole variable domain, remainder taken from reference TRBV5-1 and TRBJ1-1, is KAGVTQTPRYLIKTRGQQVTLSCSPISGHRSVSWYQQTPGQGLQFLFEYFSETQRNKGNFPGRFSGRQFSNSRSEMNVSTLELGDSALYLCASSVRTGAPTEAFFGQGTRLTVV.

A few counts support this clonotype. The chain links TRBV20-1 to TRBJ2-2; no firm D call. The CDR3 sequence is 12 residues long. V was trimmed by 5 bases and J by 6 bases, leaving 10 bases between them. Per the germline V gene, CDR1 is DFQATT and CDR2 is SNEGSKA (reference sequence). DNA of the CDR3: TGCAGTGCTCGGCCCTTCGCCGGGGAGCTGTTTTTT. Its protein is CSARPFAGELFF.

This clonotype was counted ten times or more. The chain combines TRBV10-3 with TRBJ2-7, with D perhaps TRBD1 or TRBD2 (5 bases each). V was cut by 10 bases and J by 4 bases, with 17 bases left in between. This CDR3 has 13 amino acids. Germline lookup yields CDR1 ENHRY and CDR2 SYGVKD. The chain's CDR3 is CANSGTDFYEQYF. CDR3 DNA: TGTGCCAACTCCGGGACGGATTTTTACGAGCAGTACTTC.

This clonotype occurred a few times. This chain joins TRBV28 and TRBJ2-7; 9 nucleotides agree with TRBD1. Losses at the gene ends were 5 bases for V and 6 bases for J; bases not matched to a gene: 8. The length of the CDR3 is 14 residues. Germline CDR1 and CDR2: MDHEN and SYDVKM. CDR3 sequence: CASSQGGQGSEQYF. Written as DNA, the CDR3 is TGTGCCAGCAGTCAAGGGGGACAGGGAAGCGAGCAGTACTTC.

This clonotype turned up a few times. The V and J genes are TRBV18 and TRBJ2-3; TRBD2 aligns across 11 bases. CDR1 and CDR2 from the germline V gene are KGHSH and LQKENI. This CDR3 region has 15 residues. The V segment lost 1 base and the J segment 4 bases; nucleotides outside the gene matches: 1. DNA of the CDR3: TGTGCCAGCTCACCACTACTAGCGGGAGCAGATACGCAGTATTTT. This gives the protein CASSPLLAGADTQYF. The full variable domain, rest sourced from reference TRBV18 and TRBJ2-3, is NAGVMQNPRHLVRRRGQEARLRCSPMKGHSHVYWYRQLPEEGLKFMVYLQKENIIDESGMPKERFSAEFPKEGPSILRIQQVVRGDSAAYFCASSPLLAGADTQYFGPGTRLTVL.